Shown below are 20 T cell receptor beta chains from a single sample sequenced in a study of lymphopenia after photon versus proton radiotherapy. The protocol was immunoSEQ multiplex PCR, while the TCRdb copy is restricted to in-frame clones and leaves out a portion. The sample includes around 150,000 clones, 88% seen only once; the top ten take around 5%. The sample in question was peripheral blood, obtained from a patient treated with photon-based radiotherapy. Source of these receptors: a man aged 50 to 59 with gastric cancer.

The chain links TRBV23-1 to TRBJ2-1, with 7 positions matching TRBD1. TRBV23-1 has ORF status, its function being uncertain. V was pared by 4 bases and J by 4 bases, with 13 bases of the junction left unmatched. This CDR3 region has 17 residues. CDR3 residues: CASSLRGYGGEYNEQFF. CDR3 in DNA: TGCGCCAGCAGTCTCAGGGGGTACGGCGGAGAATACAATGAGCAGTTCTTC.

This chain uses TRBV19 with TRBJ2-2; D gene ambiguous. V lost 5 bases and J lost 9, with 16 bases in between. Germline assignment: CDR1 LNHDA and CDR2 SQIVND (reference sequence). The CDR3 is made up of 14 amino acids. The CDR3 sequence: CASSAPQAARELFF. CDR3 DNA sequence: TGTGCCAGTAGTGCACCACAAGCCGCCAGGGAGCTGTTTTTT. Using reference TRBV19 and TRBJ2-2 for the parts outside the CDR3, the full variable domain is DGGITQSPKYLFRKEGQNVTLSCEQNLNHDAMYWYRQDPGQGLRLIYYSQIVNDFQKGDIAEGYSVSREKKESFPLTVTSAQKNPTAFYLCASSAPQAARELFFGEGSRLTVL.

The chain links TRBV18 to TRBJ2-2; D could derive from TRBD1 or TRBD2 (6 bases each). Deletions cut 2 bases from V and 5 bases from J, with 18 bases between. Germline lookup yields CDR1 KGHSH and CDR2 LQKENI. This CDR3 region has 17 residues. The CDR3 DNA sequence: TGTGCCAGCTCACCAAGCGTACCGGGGGCAAAGACCGGGGAGCTGTTTTTT. This translates into CASSPSVPGAKTGELFF.

This chain joins TRBV5-6 and TRBJ2-7; TRBD1 is a possible D gene (6 bases). This CDR3 has 14 amino acids. Per germline, CDR1 SGHDT and CDR2 YYEEEE. V shed 2 bases and J shed 5 bases, with 14 bases lying between them. The CDR3: CASSFPLGGHEQYF. The CDR3, as DNA: TGTGCCAGCAGCTTCCCCCTTGGGGGCCACGAGCAGTACTTC.

The chain recombines TRBV2 with TRBJ1-1; 8 bases line up with TRBD1. This CDR3 has 15 residues. Germline loops: CDR1 SNHLY, CDR2 FYNNEI. J gave up 0 bases and V 6 bases, and 6 bases lay outside the gene matches. CDR3 residues: CASRGRQGLNTEAFF. In DNA form, the CDR3 reads TGTGCCAGCAGGGGCCGACAGGGGCTGAACACTGAAGCTTTCTTT.

The rearrangement links TRBV18 to TRBJ2-7; possibly TRBD2 for D (5 bases). The CDR3 consists of 13 residues. From germline, CDR1 is KGHSH and CDR2 LQKENI. V lost 3 bases, J lost 3 bases, and 9 bases lay in between. CDR3 region: CASSPYTSYEQYF. DNA of the CDR3: TGTGCCAGCTCACCGTATACTAGCTACGAGCAGTACTTC.

J is TRBJ2-7 and V is TRBV28; possible D gene TRBD2, 6 bases. CDR1 MDHEN and CDR2 SYDVKM come from the germline V gene. Trimming stripped 8 bases from V and 3 bases from J, with 14 bases between. The CDR3 loop spans 13 amino acids. The CDR3 coding sequence is TGTGCCAGCTCTACCGGGAGAGGCTACGAGCAGTACTTC. Protein product: CASSTGRGYEQYF.

This clone was picked up a small number of times. The chain links TRBV2 to TRBJ1-2, with 9 bases identical to TRBD1. V dropped 10 bases and J dropped 2; count of bases not matched to a gene: 5. The CDR3 sequence is 13 residues long. Looked up from germline, CDR1 is SNHLY and CDR2 is FYNNEI. The CDR3 loop is CATQGQGNYGYTF. CDR3 sequence (DNA): TGTGCCACCCAAGGACAGGGGAACTATGGCTACACCTTC.

The chain uses TRBV11-3 and TRBJ1-3, with D perhaps matching TRBD1 (5 bases). This CDR3 comprises 14 residues. Between the trimmed V and J ends, which lost 5 bases and 3 bases, there was a span of 11 bases. Germline CDR1 and CDR2: SGHNT and YENEEA. The CDR3 coding sequence is TGTGCCAGCAGCCAGACAGACGGTGGAAACACCATATATTTT. Protein product: CASSQTDGGNTIYF.

The CDR3 reads CASSLRGNTGELFF. The CDR3 DNA reads as TGTGCCAGCAGTCTTCGGGGGAACACCGGGGAGCTGTTTTTT. This chain joins TRBV6-4 and TRBJ2-2; tentatively, D is TRBD2 (5 bases). Germline V gene sequence: CDR1 MRHNA, CDR2 SNTAGT. The CDR3 runs to 14 residues. The V and J ends lost 5 bases and 1 base respectively, with 8 bases between them.

V and J are TRBV7-6 and TRBJ1-4; TRBD1 might be the D (5 bases). V shed 4 bases and J shed 5 bases, with 17 bases lying between them. Germline assignment: CDR1 SGHVS and CDR2 FNYEAQ. This CDR3 is built from 16 residues. The CDR3 spells CASSSDSFARNEKLFF. In nucleotides, the CDR3 is TGTGCCAGCAGCTCTGACAGCTTCGCGAGAAATGAAAAACTGTTTTTT.

The chain's CDR3 is CASSRGREPQHF. CDR3 coding DNA: TGTGCCAGCAGTAGGGGGCGTGAGCCCCAGCATTTT. The chain uses TRBV7-9 and TRBJ1-5, with 7 nucleotides matching TRBD1. The CDR3 sequence is 12 residues long. Germline loops: CDR1 SEHNR, CDR2 FQNEAQ (reference sequence). The ends lost 6 bases at V and 8 bases at J; junction bases unmatched: 4.

This clone appeared a single time. V gene TRBV28 combines with J gene TRBJ1-4, with TRBD1 matching 11 bases. The CDR3 covers 17 residues. The junction had 3 bases not matched to a gene; V was cut back by 3 bases and J by 0 bases. Germline V gene lookup returns CDR1 MDHEN and CDR2 SYDVKM. DNA for the CDR3: TGTGCCAGCAGTTTCGTGGGACAGGGGGCAACTAATGAAAAACTGTTTTTT. Amino acid sequence: CASSFVGQGATNEKLFF.

The rearrangement uses TRBV2 and TRBJ2-7, with D possibly matching TRBD1 (5 bases). V lost 7 bases and J 0 bases, leaving 13 bases between the germline ends. In germline, CDR1 is SNHLY, CDR2 FYNNEI. The CDR3 sequence is 14 residues long. In DNA, the CDR3 is TGTGCCAGCACCCCGACAGTTAGCTCCTACGAGCAGTACTTC. It yields the protein CASTPTVSSYEQYF.

This chain links TRBV28 with TRBJ2-2, with 8 bases lining up with TRBD2. The junction had 3 bases not matched to a gene; V was cut back by 0 bases and J by 6 bases. The CDR3 is made up of 15 amino acids. CDR1 and CDR2 (germline): MDHEN, SYDVKM. The CDR3 DNA reads as TGTGCCAGCAGTTTATGGGGACTAGGTTCCGGGGAGCTGTTTTTT. It encodes CASSLWGLGSGELFF.

The chain is built from TRBV7-9 and TRBJ2-7; 7 bases agree with TRBD1. Losses at the gene ends were 5 bases for V and 8 bases for J; bases not matched to a gene: 15. Looked up from germline, CDR1 is SEHNR and CDR2 is FQNEAQ (reference sequence). This CDR3 region has 15 residues. CDR3 in amino acids: CASSPQGQAGVKQYF. The CDR3 bases are TGTGCCAGCAGCCCCCAAGGACAGGCCGGTGTTAAGCAGTACTTC.

The chain is built from TRBV10-2 and TRBJ2-1; no firm D call. Germline V lookup: CDR1 WSHSY, CDR2 SAAADI. The length of the CDR3 is 16 residues. Trimming removed 1 base at V and 4 bases at J, with 14 bases between. Here the CDR3 DNA reads TGCGCCAGCAGTGAGTTTAAGCGAGTTTCGTACAATGAGCAGTTCTTC. Amino acids: CASSEFKRVSYNEQFF.

V usage is TRBV11-2 and J usage is TRBJ2-2; 8 bases match TRBD1. The CDR3 consists of 14 residues. Germline-derived CDR1 and CDR2 are SGHAT and FQNNGV. V lost 4 bases to trimming and J lost 7 bases; unmatched junction nucleotides: 5. The CDR3 region has the DNA TGTGCCAGCAGCTCCCCCGGACAGGGCGGGGAGCTGTTTTTT. Encoded protein: CASSSPGQGGELFF.

CDR3 sequence (DNA): TGTGCCAGCAGTCTCACCGGGGAGCTGTTTTTT. This sequence encodes CASSLTGELFF. The rearrangement uses TRBV28 and TRBJ2-2, with D unresolved. Trimming took off 5 bases at V and 4 bases at J, with 2 bases between the two ends. Per the germline V gene, CDR1 is MDHEN and CDR2 is SYDVKM. The CDR3 totals 11 residues.

This sequence joins TRBV4-2 and TRBJ1-1; no firm D call. Looked up from germline, CDR1 is LGHNA and CDR2 is YNFKEQ. The CDR3 sequence is 16 residues long. V gave up 2 bases and J gave up 0 bases, with 13 bases separating them. For the CDR3, the DNA is TGTGCCAGCAGCCAACCTAGAGGGAACATGAACACTGAAGCTTTCTTT. As protein: CASSQPRGNMNTEAFF.